This entry features one T cell receptor (beta chain) sequence. The target antigen is unknown. Per germline, CDR1 MRHNA and CDR2 SNTAGT. CDR3 length: 16 amino acids. Between the trimmed V and J ends, which lost 2 bases and 10 bases, there was a span of 18 bases. This record belongs to a study of CD8 T cells in Susac syndrome. At the level of the study: Sequenced Susac syndrome patients included about six with active disease and eight who were in remission. Study-wide results and caveats: CD4+ T cell repertoires in Susac syndrome exhibited no evidence of clonal expansion.

It was with random hexamers that roughly 0.5 to 1 ug RNA was reverse transcribed. MiXCR was run by TCRdb on the immunoSEQ multiplex PCR reads, yielding one entry per CDR3 protein. The sample has around 170,000 distinct CDR3 sequences, approximately 96% seen once. This receptor was identified in a human donor with Susac syndrome. The J gene is TRBJ1-6, the V gene TRBV6-4; D is unresolved. Specimen: CD4+ T cells from PBMCs. CDR3 DNA sequence: TGTGCCAGCAGTGACCCGCAAGCCAAGGGTCAATCACCCCTCCACTTT. Its protein product is CASSDPQAKGQSPLHF.